The 28 T cell receptor beta chains below were found in one sample sequenced in a study of shared clonotypes between healthy human individuals. Generated by immunoSEQ multiplex PCR, the TCRdb table keeps only in-frame clones and is missing some. The sample lists 900,000 to 1,200,000 clones; about 80% were seen once. The sequenced sample was memory CD4+ T cells from PBMCs. As to subset: CD45RA-negative fraction. The origin of the receptors is a man between 18 and 29 years old in good health. Some clones in this sample may be carry-over from other donors' samples.

Turning to this clone: Germline is not matched at one junction end, which may reflect a read error. CDR3 sequence: CASGLDSGGNQPQHF. The CDR3 DNA is TGTGCCAGCGGCTTAGATTCGGGGGGCAATCAGCCCCAGCATTTT. The V and J genes are TRBV7-2 and TRBJ1-5; TRBD1 is a possible D gene (5 bases). The CDR3 loop spans 15 amino acids. Germline V gene sequence: CDR1 SGHTA, CDR2 FQGNSA.

This clone was recorded at least ten times. This chain connects TRBV7-2 to TRBJ1-5; D is uncertain. CDR3 length: 15 amino acids. Deletions cut 6 bases from V and 1 base from J, with 13 bases between. CDR1 is SGHTA, CDR2 FQGNSA, per germline. CDR3 nucleotides: TGTGCCAGCAGTCCCCGCGGGTTAAGCAATCAGCCCCAGCATTTT. Residues: CASSPRGLSNQPQHF.

The J gene is TRBJ1-4, the V gene TRBV4-1; D gene ambiguous. The CDR3 is 14 amino acids. Germline values: CDR1 MGHRA, CDR2 YSYEKL. V dropped 3 bases and J dropped 4 bases, with 9 bases sitting between them. DNA for the CDR3: TGCGCCAGCAGCCAGTTACAGAGTAATGAAAAACTGTTTTTT. The encoded protein is CASSQLQSNEKLFF.

The genes are TRBV25-1 and TRBJ2-3; 8 positions agree with TRBD1. Trimming cost V 2 bases and J 2 bases; bases outside gene matches: 3. The length of the CDR3 is 15 residues. Germline V lookup: CDR1 MGHDK, CDR2 SYGVNS. CDR3 sequence (DNA): TGTGCCAGCAGTGAAGGACAGGGCCCCACAGATACGCAGTATTTT. Amino acids: CASSEGQGPTDTQYF.

The chain carries TRBV5-6 and TRBJ1-2, with D possibly TRBD1 on 5 matching bases. The V gene's germline CDR1 is SGHDT and CDR2 YYEEEE. The CDR3 is 15 amino acids. V was cut by 3 bases and J by 4 bases, with 16 bases left in between. CDR3 in amino acids: CASSSLRAGPYGYTF. In DNA, the CDR3 is TGTGCCAGCAGCTCCCTTCGCGCAGGGCCCTATGGCTACACCTTC.

The J gene is TRBJ1-1, the V gene TRBV5-6; possibly TRBD1 for D (5 bases). Trimming left V 1 base short and J 0 bases short, with 10 bases between. From germline, CDR1 is SGHDT and CDR2 YYEEEE. The CDR3 has 15 residues. Here the CDR3 reads CASSLLTDMNTEAFF. The CDR3 coding sequence is TGTGCCAGCAGCTTGTTGACAGACATGAACACTGAAGCTTTCTTT. Complete variable domain (other parts from reference TRBV5-6 and TRBJ1-1): DAGVTQSPTHLIKTRGQQVTLRCSPKSGHDTVSWYQQALGQGPQFIFQYYEEEERQRGNFPDRFSGHQFPNYSSELNVNALLLGDSALYLCASSLLTDMNTEAFFGQGTRLTVV.

The rearrangement joins TRBV10-3 to TRBJ2-2, with 10 bases identical to TRBD1. There are 16 residues in the CDR3. Germline V gene lookup returns CDR1 ENHRY and CDR2 SYGVKD. V trimming: 3 bases; J trimming: 3 bases; junction bases outside the gene matches: 4. The CDR3 here is CAISDAGTGDTGELFF. Here the CDR3 DNA reads TGTGCCATCAGTGATGCCGGGACAGGGGACACCGGGGAGCTGTTTTTT.

About this clone itself: At the DNA level, this CDR3 is encoded by other sequences in the same sample as well. The gene calls are TRBV6-1 and TRBJ1-1, with a tentative D call TRBD1 (5 bases). Germline V gives CDR1 MNHNS, CDR2 SASEGT. This CDR3 comprises 13 residues. Between the trimmed V and J ends, which lost 0 bases and 5 bases, there was a span of 7 bases. The CDR3 region is CASSEAGGTEAFF. The CDR3 nucleotides read TGTGCCAGCAGTGAAGCGGGGGGGACTGAAGCTTTCTTT.

The sample holds one count of this clone. The chain employs TRBV5-1 and TRBJ2-5; 13 bases align to TRBD2. Germline trimming cut 4 bases from V and 4 bases from J; bases unmatched to any gene: 7. The CDR3 totals 16 residues. CDR1 is SGHRS, CDR2 YFSETQ, per germline. CDR3 bases: TGCGCCAGCAGCCCGAGACTAGCGGGAGGAACAGAGACCCAGTACTTC. It encodes CASSPRLAGGTETQYF. Based on the CDR3 plus reference TRBV5-1 and TRBJ2-5, the full variable domain is KAGVTQTPRYLIKTRGQQVTLSCSPISGHRSVSWYQQTPGQGLQFLFEYFSETQRNKGNFPGRFSGRQFSNSRSEMNVSTLELGDSALYLCASSPRLAGGTETQYFGPGTRLLVL.

On this clone: Other DNA sequences in the sample encode the same CDR3. The V gene is TRBV7-2, the J gene TRBJ1-3; D is undetermined. CDR1 and CDR2 (germline): SGHTA, FQGNSA. Trimming shortened V by 1 base and J by 2 bases, and 9 bases separated the two germline ends. The CDR3 runs 15 residues. For the CDR3, the DNA is TGTGCCAGCAGCTTAGGCGGAGGAACTGGAAACACCATATATTTT. Protein product: CASSLGGGTGNTIYF.

The gene calls are TRBV5-1 and TRBJ2-1, with 7 nucleotides matching TRBD2. Germline loops: CDR1 SGHRS, CDR2 YFSETQ. This CDR3 is 17 amino acids long. The V segment lost 0 bases and the J segment 7 bases; nucleotides outside the gene matches: 13. The CDR3 nucleotides read TGCGCCAGCAGCTTGGCGAGGGCGGGAGTACTTACAAATGAGCAGTTCTTC. It translates to CASSLARAGVLTNEQFF.

On this clone: Other nucleotide sequences from this sample produce the same CDR3. This chain joins TRBV7-9 and TRBJ2-7; D is uncertain. Germline V gene data show CDR1 as SEHNR and CDR2 as FQNEAQ (reference sequence). CDR3 size: 13 residues. V dropped 4 bases and J dropped 2 bases, with 9 bases sitting between them. The CDR3 region is CASSSGRAYEQYF. The CDR3 DNA sequence: TGTGCCAGCAGCTCGGGCCGAGCCTACGAGCAGTACTTC.

The V call is TRBV2, the J call TRBJ1-5; no firm D call. The CDR3 loop spans 15 amino acids. The germline V gene has CDR1 SNHLY and CDR2 FYNNEI. With 2 bases removed from V and 7 bases from J, the gap between germline ends came to 15 bases. This CDR3 reads CASSETQTPNQPQHF. CDR3 nucleotide sequence: TGTGCCAGCAGTGAAACACAAACACCTAACCAGCCCCAGCATTTT.

The sample holds a few counts of this clone. The J gene is TRBJ2-1, the V gene TRBV4-2, with 14 nucleotides matching TRBD2. This CDR3 is built from 17 residues. The germline gives CDR1 LGHNA, CDR2 YNFKEQ. The trim removed 1 base at V and 6 bases at J, leaving 5 bases unmatched. In DNA form, the CDR3 reads TGTGCCAGCAGCCAAGGGGTCGGGACTAGCGGGAGCAATGAGCAGTTCTTC. It codes for CASSQGVGTSGSNEQFF.

The chain has TRBV18 and TRBJ2-7, with 10 bases fitting TRBD1. The trim removed 3 bases at V and 5 bases at J, leaving 7 bases unmatched. CDR3 length: 15 residues. Germline CDR1 KGHSH, CDR2 LQKENI. CDR3 protein: CASSPTGTGDHEQYF. CDR3 DNA sequence: TGTGCCAGCTCACCTACCGGGACAGGGGACCACGAGCAGTACTTC.

The genes are TRBV10-3 and TRBJ2-7; either TRBD1 or TRBD2 may fit D (5 bases each). The CDR3 consists of 12 residues. Trimming removed 7 bases at V and 4 bases at J, with 11 bases between. Per germline, CDR1 ENHRY and CDR2 SYGVKD. Here the CDR3 DNA reads TGTGCCATCAAGTCCGAGGGGTACGAGCAGTACTTC. Protein: CAIKSEGYEQYF.

The table lists this clone with a few counts. This chain connects TRBV27 to TRBJ2-1; 8 positions match TRBD1. The V gene end was trimmed by 5 bases and the J gene end by 0 bases; junction bases not matched to a gene: 6. Germline CDR1 MNHEY, CDR2 SMNVEV (reference sequence). The CDR3 runs to 16 residues. CDR3 coding DNA: TGTGCCAGCAGTCGAGGGACAGGTTTCTCCTACAATGAGCAGTTCTTC. It encodes CASSRGTGFSYNEQFF.

The V and J genes are TRBV6-6 and TRBJ1-2; a possible D gene is TRBD1 (5 bases). Deletions cut 2 bases from V and 0 bases from J, with 13 bases between. CDR1 MNHNY and CDR2 SVGAGI come from the germline V gene (reference sequence). The CDR3 length is 16 residues. The CDR3 sequence is CASSYGGTDSNYGYTF. CDR3 sequence (DNA): TGTGCCAGCAGTTACGGGGGGACGGATTCTAACTATGGCTACACCTTC.

The rearrangement links TRBV25-1 to TRBJ2-2; weak D call: TRBD2 (6 bases). Germline assignment: CDR1 MGHDK and CDR2 SYGVNS. The ends were cut back, 2 bases at V and 4 bases at J, with 14 bases in the middle. This CDR3 comprises 16 residues. CDR3 sequence (DNA): TGTGCCAGCAGTGAAAGAATTGGTAGCGGCACCGGGGAGCTGTTTTTT. It encodes CASSERIGSGTGELFF. Combining the CDR3 with reference TRBV25-1 and TRBJ2-2 gives the whole variable domain EADIYQTPRYLVIGTGKKITLECSQTMGHDKMYWYQQDPGMELHLIHYSYGVNSTEKGDLSSESTVSRIRTEHFPLTLESARPSHTSQYLCASSERIGSGTGELFFGEGSRLTVL.

The chain employs TRBV2 and TRBJ1-2; 7 bases are a match to TRBD1. CDR1 SNHLY and CDR2 FYNNEI come from the germline V gene. This CDR3 comprises 16 residues. Trimming cost V 1 base and J 4 bases; bases outside gene matches: 9. The CDR3 spells CASSEGFSGGSYGYTF. Written as DNA, the CDR3 is TGTGCCAGCAGTGAAGGATTTTCAGGGGGGAGCTATGGCTACACCTTC.

V is TRBV5-4 and J is TRBJ2-3, with 7 bases lining up with TRBD2. The CDR3 consists of 15 residues. V dropped 4 bases and J dropped 3; count of bases not matched to a gene: 8. The germline V gene encodes CDR1 SGHNT and CDR2 YYREEE (reference sequence). The CDR3 DNA follows: TGTGCCAGCAGCCAAAGCGGGACGGAGACAGATACGCAGTATTTT. Translation gives CASSQSGTETDTQYF.

The chain is built from TRBV28 and TRBJ2-1; TRBD1 is a possible D gene (5 bases). V was trimmed by 3 bases and J by 8 bases, leaving 26 bases between them. The CDR3 has 18 residues. Germline V gene sequence: CDR1 MDHEN, CDR2 SYDVKM. The CDR3 DNA is TGTGCCAGCAGTTTTTTAGGCGGTGGTGGCAGGGCCGAGGATGAGCAGTTCTTC. Translated: CASSFLGGGGRAEDEQFF.

The J gene is TRBJ1-1, the V gene TRBV5-1, with D perhaps TRBD1 (5 bases). Per germline, CDR1 SGHRS and CDR2 YFSETQ. The CDR3 sequence is 17 residues long. The V gene lost 4 bases and the J gene lost 0 bases, with 19 bases spanning the gap. For the CDR3, the DNA is TGCGCCAGCAGCAGGGGAACTCCAGCAAGTATGAACACTGAAGCTTTCTTT. It yields the protein CASSRGTPASMNTEAFF.

This chain uses TRBV11-2 with TRBJ1-2, with a tentative D call TRBD1 (5 bases). Trimming pared 5 bases from V and 3 bases from J, leaving 13 bases between. Germline loops: CDR1 SGHAT, CDR2 FQNNGV. This CDR3 region has 14 residues. The CDR3 DNA sequence: TGTGCCAGCAGCCGTGACAGAACATACTATGGCTACACCTTC. Encoded protein: CASSRDRTYYGYTF. Variable domain in full (rest from reference TRBV11-2 and TRBJ1-2): EAGVAQSPRYKIIEKRQSVAFWCNPISGHATLYWYQQILGQGPKLLIQFQNNGVVDDSQLPKDRFSAERLKGVDSTLKIQPAKLEDSAVYLCASSRDRTYYGYTFGSGTRLTVV.

This chain joins TRBV28 and TRBJ2-1; D is undetermined. Trimming removed 2 bases at V and 0 bases at J, with 11 bases between. Germline V gene data show CDR1 as MDHEN and CDR2 as SYDVKM. The CDR3 contains 16 residues. The CDR3 DNA sequence: TGTGCCAGCAGTTTAATAGTACCCACCTCCTACAATGAGCAGTTCTTC. Translated: CASSLIVPTSYNEQFF. Complete variable domain (other parts from reference TRBV28 and TRBJ2-1): DVKVTQSSRYLVKRTGEKVFLECVQDMDHENMFWYRQDPGLGLRLIYFSYDVKMKEKGDIPEGYSVSREKKERFSLILESASTNQTSMYLCASSLIVPTSYNEQFFGPGTRLTVL.

This clone was counted between two and nine times. CDR3: CASRTPSALEYF. In DNA, the CDR3 is TGTGCCAGCAGGACTCCTTCTGCGTTGGAGTACTTC. The rearrangement uses TRBV6-5 and TRBJ2-7; D remains ambiguous. The germline V gene encodes CDR1 MNHEY and CDR2 SVGAGI. V lost 6 bases and J 11 bases, leaving 17 bases between the germline ends. The CDR3 loop spans 12 amino acids.

The chain is built from TRBV5-1 and TRBJ1-1, with a tentative D call TRBD1 (5 bases). Between the trimmed V and J ends, which lost 1 base and 4 bases, there was a span of 14 bases. Germline-derived CDR1 and CDR2 are SGHRS and YFSETQ. The CDR3 loop spans 15 amino acids. The CDR3 loop reads CASSLSPGEGTEAFF. The CDR3 nucleotides are TGCGCCAGCAGCTTGTCCCCGGGGGAAGGCACTGAAGCTTTCTTT.

The gene calls are TRBV5-4 and TRBJ2-1; TRBD2 matches 8 bases. Germline V lookup: CDR1 SGHNT, CDR2 YYREEE (reference sequence). V lost 1 base, J lost 6 bases, and 3 bases stayed unmatched. This CDR3 spans 14 amino acids. The CDR3 loop reads CASSLYREGNEQFF. Written as DNA, the CDR3 is TGTGCCAGCAGCTTGTACCGGGAGGGCAATGAGCAGTTCTTC.